This T cell receptor (beta chain) was found in a study of T cells in tuberculosis. The repertoire was sequenced with immunoSEQ multiplex PCR; TCRdb's copy has only in-frame clones and lacks some. The table has more than 30,000 clones, approximately 94% seen once. Study outcomes and limitations: The TCR-beta difference was not significant; alpha differences partly reflected length.

Germline-derived CDR1 and CDR2 are MGHRA and YSYEKL. Trimming removed 3 bases from V and 5 bases from J, with 11 bases in between. The CDR3 loop spans 14 amino acids. A word on this clone: Its antigen is undetermined.

V gene TRBV4-1 combines with J gene TRBJ2-1, with D uncertain. This receptor was identified in a donor aged 10-29 years with latent tuberculosis or without tuberculosis infection. Sequencing used PBMCs. CDR3 DNA sequence: TGCGCCAGCAGCCACTTCGGGTATAACAATGAGCAGTTCTTC. Translating it yields CASSHFGYNNEQFF.